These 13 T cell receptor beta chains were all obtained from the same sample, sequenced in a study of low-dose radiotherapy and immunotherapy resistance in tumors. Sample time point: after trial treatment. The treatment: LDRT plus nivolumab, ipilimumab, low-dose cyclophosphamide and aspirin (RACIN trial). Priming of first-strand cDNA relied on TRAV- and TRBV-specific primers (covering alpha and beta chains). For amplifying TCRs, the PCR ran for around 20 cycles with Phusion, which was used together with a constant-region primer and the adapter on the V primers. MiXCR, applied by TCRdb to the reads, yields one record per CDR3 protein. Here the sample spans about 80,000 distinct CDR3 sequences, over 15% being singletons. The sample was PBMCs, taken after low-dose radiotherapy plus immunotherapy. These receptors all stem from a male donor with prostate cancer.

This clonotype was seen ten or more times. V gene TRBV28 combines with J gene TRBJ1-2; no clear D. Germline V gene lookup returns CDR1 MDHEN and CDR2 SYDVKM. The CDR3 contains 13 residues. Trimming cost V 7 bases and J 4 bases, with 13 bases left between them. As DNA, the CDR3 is TGTGCCAGCAAAAGCAGCGAAATCTATGGCTACACCTTC. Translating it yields CASKSSEIYGYTF.

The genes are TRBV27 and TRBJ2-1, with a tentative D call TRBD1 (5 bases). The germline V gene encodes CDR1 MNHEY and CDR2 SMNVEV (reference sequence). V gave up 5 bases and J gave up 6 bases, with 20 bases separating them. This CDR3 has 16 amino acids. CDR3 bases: TGTGCCAGCAGTGGCCTCGTGGGGCCTCGGCTCAATGAGCAGTTCTTC. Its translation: CASSGLVGPRLNEQFF.

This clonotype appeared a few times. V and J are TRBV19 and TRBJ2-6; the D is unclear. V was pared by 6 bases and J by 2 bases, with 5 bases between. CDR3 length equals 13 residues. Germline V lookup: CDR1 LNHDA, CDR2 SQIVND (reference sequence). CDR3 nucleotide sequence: TGTGCCAGTAGGGCCGCTGGGGCCAACGTCCTGACTTTC. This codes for CASRAAGANVLTF.

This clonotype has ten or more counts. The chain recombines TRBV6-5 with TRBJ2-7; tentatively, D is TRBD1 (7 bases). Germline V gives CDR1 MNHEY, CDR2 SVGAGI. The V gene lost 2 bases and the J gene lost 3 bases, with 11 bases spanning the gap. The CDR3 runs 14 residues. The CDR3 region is CASSYGQGGYEQYF. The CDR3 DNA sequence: TGTGCCAGCAGTTACGGCCAGGGGGGCTACGAGCAGTACTTC.

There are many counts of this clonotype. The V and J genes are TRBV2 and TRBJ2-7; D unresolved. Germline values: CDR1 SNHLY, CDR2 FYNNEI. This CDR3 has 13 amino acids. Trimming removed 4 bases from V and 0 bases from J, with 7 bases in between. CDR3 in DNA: TGTGCCAGCAGTGGGTTTAACTCCTACGAGCAGTACTTC. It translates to CASSGFNSYEQYF.

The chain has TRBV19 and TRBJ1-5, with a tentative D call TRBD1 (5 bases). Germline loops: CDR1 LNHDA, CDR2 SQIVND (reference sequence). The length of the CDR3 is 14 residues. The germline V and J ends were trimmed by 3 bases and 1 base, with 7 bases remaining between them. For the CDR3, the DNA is TGTGCCAGTAGTATTAGGGACAGCAATCAGCCCCAGCATTTT. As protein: CASSIRDSNQPQHF.

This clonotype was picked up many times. The CDR3 DNA follows: TGTGCCAGCAGTCCGTCGGGGGTCAATCAGCCCCAGCATTTT. It codes for CASSPSGVNQPQHF. The rearrangement uses TRBV28 and TRBJ1-5, with D tentatively TRBD1 (5 bases). This CDR3 spans 14 amino acids. CDR1 is MDHEN, CDR2 SYDVKM, per germline. Trimming cost V 5 bases and J 3 bases, with 11 bases left between them.

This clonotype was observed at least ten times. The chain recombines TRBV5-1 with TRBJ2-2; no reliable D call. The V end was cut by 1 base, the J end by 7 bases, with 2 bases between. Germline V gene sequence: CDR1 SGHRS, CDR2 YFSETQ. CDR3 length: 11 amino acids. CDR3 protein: CASSLYGELFF. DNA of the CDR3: TGCGCCAGCAGCTTGTACGGGGAGCTGTTTTTT.

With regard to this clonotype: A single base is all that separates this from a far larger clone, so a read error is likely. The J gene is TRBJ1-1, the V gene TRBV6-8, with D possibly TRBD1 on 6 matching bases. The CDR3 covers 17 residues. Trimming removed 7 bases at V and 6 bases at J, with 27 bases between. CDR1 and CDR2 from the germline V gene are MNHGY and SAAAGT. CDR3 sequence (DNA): TGTGCCAGCACTTTAATCGACTTGGAGGGGGTGGGCGCTGAAGCTTTCTTT. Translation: CASTLIDLEGVGAEAFF.

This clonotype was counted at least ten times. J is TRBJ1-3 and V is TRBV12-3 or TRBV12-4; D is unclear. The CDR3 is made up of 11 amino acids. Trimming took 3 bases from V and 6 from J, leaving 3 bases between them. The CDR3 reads CASSFENTIYF. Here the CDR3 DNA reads TGTGCCAGCAGTTTTGAAAACACCATATATTTT.

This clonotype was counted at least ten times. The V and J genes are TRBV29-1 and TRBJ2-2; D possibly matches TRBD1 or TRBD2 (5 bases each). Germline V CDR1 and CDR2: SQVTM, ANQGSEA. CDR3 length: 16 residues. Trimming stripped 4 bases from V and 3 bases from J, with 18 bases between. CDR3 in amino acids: CSVAYMSGRDTGELFF. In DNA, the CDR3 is TGCAGCGTTGCATATATGTCAGGGAGAGACACCGGGGAGCTGTTTTTT.

The CDR3 DNA follows: TGCAGCGTTGGGGGAACAGGGATGGCAGAGACCCAGTACTTC. It translates to CSVGGTGMAETQYF. The rearrangement uses TRBV29-1 and TRBJ2-5, with D perhaps TRBD1 (6 bases). The germline V gene encodes CDR1 SQVTM and CDR2 ANQGSEA. V was clipped by 4 bases and J by 4 bases, with 16 bases between them. The length of the CDR3 is 14 residues.

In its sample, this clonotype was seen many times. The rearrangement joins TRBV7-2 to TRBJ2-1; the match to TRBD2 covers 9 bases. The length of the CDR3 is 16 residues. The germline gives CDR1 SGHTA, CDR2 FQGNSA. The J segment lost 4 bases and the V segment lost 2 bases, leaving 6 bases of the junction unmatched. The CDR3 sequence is CASSLSASGTYNEQFF. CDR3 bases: TGTGCCAGCAGCTTATCGGCTAGCGGGACATACAATGAGCAGTTCTTC.